The 27 T cell receptor beta chains in this list originate from one sample, sequenced in a study of beta chain features in type 1 diabetes. Study results and limitations: Shortening that was moderate but significant affected the TCRB CDR3s of Type 1 diabetes patients in all four CD4+ subsets.

These TCRs are of unknown antigen specificity. Every bit of the isolated RNA underwent reverse transcription, so sequencing read expressed TCRB transcripts. Assay: immunoSEQ multiplex PCR; the TCRdb copy retains only in-frame clones and omits some. The sample consists of approximately 360,000 clones, roughly 12% of them appearing once. Sequencing was carried out using naive CD4+ T cells from blood. These receptors were collected from a woman under 30 with type 1 diabetes.

This clone was counted between two and nine times. The chain employs TRBV4-2 and TRBJ2-4; 11 bases align to TRBD2. Germline CDR1 is LGHNA and CDR2 is YNFKEQ. Trimming at V came to 0 bases and at J to 3 bases, leaving 10 bases not matched to a gene. CDR3 length equals 19 residues. Here the CDR3 reads CASSQDASGGLQVKNIQYF. The CDR3 DNA is TGTGCCAGCAGCCAAGACGCTAGCGGGGGGCTCCAGGTCAAAAACATTCAGTACTTC.

This clone was detected only a few times. The CDR3 DNA reads TGTGCCAGCAGCGGTCCGACAGGGAAACCTGGAAACACCATATATTTT. Amino acid sequence: CASSGPTGKPGNTIYF. The genes are TRBV9 and TRBJ1-3; 7 positions agree with TRBD1. CDR1 SGDLS and CDR2 YYNGEE come from the germline V gene. This CDR3 region has 16 residues. Trimming at V came to 3 bases and at J to 2 bases, leaving 8 bases not matched to a gene.

In its sample, this clone was seen a few times. The chain joins TRBV9 to TRBJ1-1; D remains unclear. Between the trimmed V and J ends, which lost 2 bases and 0 bases, there was a span of 11 bases. This CDR3 is 15 amino acids long. Germline V CDR1 and CDR2: SGDLS, YYNGEE. The CDR3 loop is CASSVLAHMNTEAFF. For the CDR3, the DNA is TGTGCCAGCAGCGTCTTAGCCCACATGAACACTGAAGCTTTCTTT.

This clone was seen more than once but under ten times. The chain couples TRBV7-9 to TRBJ2-3; D possibly corresponds to TRBD2 (7 bases). This CDR3 contains 17 residues. From germline, CDR1 is SEHNR and CDR2 FQNEAQ (reference sequence). The germline V and J ends were trimmed by 2 bases and 0 bases, with 15 bases remaining between them. CDR3 amino acids: CASSLLGRGRSTDTQYF. The CDR3, as DNA: TGTGCCAGCAGCTTATTGGGGCGGGGGCGAAGCACAGATACGCAGTATTTT. The entire variable domain, with the rest obtained from reference TRBV7-9 and TRBJ2-3, is as follows: DTGVSQNPRHKITKRGQNVTFRCDPISEHNRLYWYRQTLGQGPEFLTYFQNEAQLEKSRLLSDRFSAERPKGSFSTLEIQRTEQGDSAMYLCASSLLGRGRSTDTQYFGPGTRLTVL.

This clone was counted only a few times. J is TRBJ1-1 and V is TRBV7-9; D not resolved. The CDR3 is 15 amino acids. Germline values: CDR1 SEHNR, CDR2 FQNEAQ (reference sequence). The V end was cut by 3 bases, the J end by 2 bases, with 13 bases between. The CDR3 bases are TGTGCCAGCAGCTTCAGGCCAATACTTAACACTGAAGCTTTCTTT. Protein sequence: CASSFRPILNTEAFF.

The chain joins TRBV18 to TRBJ2-7; possible D gene TRBD1, 5 bases. V lost 2 bases to trimming and J lost 3 bases, with 11 bases between them. The CDR3 loop spans 14 amino acids. Germline-derived CDR1 and CDR2 are KGHSH and LQKENI. CDR3 sequence: CASSPTQGYYEQYF. The CDR3 DNA reads TGTGCCAGCTCACCAACCCAGGGATACTACGAGCAGTACTTC.

This clone showed up just a few times. This rearrangement joins TRBV2 to TRBJ1-5, with a possible D match to TRBD1 (6 bases). Germline CDR1 and CDR2: SNHLY and FYNNEI. The V gene lost 8 bases and the J gene lost 2 bases, with 13 bases spanning the gap. The CDR3 is 14 residues long. Here the CDR3 DNA reads TGTGCCAGCGGCGGGGGCCTACGCAATCAGCCCCAGCATTTT. Its protein product is CASGGGLRNQPQHF.

This chain links TRBV2 with TRBJ1-2; 8 bases match TRBD1. The CDR3 is 14 amino acids. Trimming at V came to 7 bases and at J to 3 bases, leaving 7 bases not matched to a gene. Per the germline V gene, CDR1 is SNHLY and CDR2 is FYNNEI. CDR3 protein: CASTGQGTYYGYTF. The CDR3 region has the DNA TGTGCCAGCACCGGACAGGGAACTTACTATGGCTACACCTTC. Combining the CDR3 with reference TRBV2 and TRBJ1-2 gives the whole variable domain EPEVTQTPSHQVTQMGQEVILRCVPISNHLYFYWYRQILGQKVEFLVSFYNNEISEKSEIFDDQFSVERPDGSNFTLKIRSTKLEDSAMYFCASTGQGTYYGYTFGSGTRLTVV.

The rearrangement uses TRBV5-6 and TRBJ2-6, with D perhaps matching TRBD1 (6 bases). This CDR3 has 15 residues. Trimming pared 5 bases from V and 1 base from J, leaving 10 bases between. Germline lookup yields CDR1 SGHDT and CDR2 YYEEEE. CDR3 protein: CASSLQGSGANVLTF. The CDR3 DNA sequence: TGTGCCAGCAGTTTACAGGGATCTGGGGCCAACGTCCTGACTTTC.

The chain links TRBV19 to TRBJ1-1; D remains ambiguous. V gave up 7 bases and J gave up 5 bases, with 14 bases separating them. Germline V gene data show CDR1 as LNHDA and CDR2 as SQIVND (reference sequence). CDR3 size: 13 residues. The CDR3, as DNA: TGTGCCAGTACATCCGGGGAGTGGACTGAAGCTTTCTTT. This translates into CASTSGEWTEAFF.

This chain joins TRBV19 and TRBJ2-2; D is possibly TRBD1 (7 bases). Germline V gene lookup returns CDR1 LNHDA and CDR2 SQIVND (reference sequence). This CDR3 spans 12 amino acids. Trimming removed 10 bases at V and 8 bases at J, with 14 bases between. The CDR3 DNA follows: TGTGCCACCCAGGGGGGTGGTGGGGAGCTGTTTTTT. This translates into CATQGGGGELFF.

The chain links TRBV7-2 to TRBJ2-3; weak D call: TRBD2 (7 bases). V was shortened by 9 bases and J by 1 base, with 11 bases between the two germline ends. The CDR3 has 13 amino acids. The germline V gene has CDR1 SGHTA and CDR2 FQGNSA. The CDR3 loop is CASGGGGTDTQYF. CDR3 DNA: TGTGCCAGTGGAGGGGGGGGCACAGATACGCAGTATTTT. Using reference TRBV7-2 and TRBJ2-3 for the parts outside the CDR3, the full variable domain is GAGVSQSPSNKVTEKGKDVELRCDPISGHTALYWYRQSLGQGLEFLIYFQGNSAPDKSGLPSDRFSAERTGGSVSTLTIQRTQQEDSAVYLCASGGGGTDTQYFGPGTRLTVL.

To note about this clone: The sample contains more than one DNA sequence encoding this CDR3. This chain links TRBV19 with TRBJ2-1; D is unclear. This CDR3 region has 11 residues. Germline lookup yields CDR1 LNHDA and CDR2 SQIVND (reference sequence). With 3 bases removed from V and 10 bases from J, the gap between germline ends came to 7 bases. The CDR3 loop is CASSMRGEQFF. As DNA, the CDR3 is TGTGCCAGTAGTATGAGAGGCGAGCAGTTCTTC.

This clone turned up a few times. The V call is TRBV7-8, the J call TRBJ2-5; D might be TRBD2 (5 bases). V lost 3 bases, J lost 6 bases, and 17 bases lay in between. Germline CDR1 and CDR2: SGHVS and FQNEAQ. CDR3 length equals 15 residues. CDR3 coding DNA: TGTGCCAGCAGCTTTAAAGAGGGTCACGCGAAGACCCAGTACTTC. Protein: CASSFKEGHAKTQYF.

The chain couples TRBV7-2 to TRBJ1-1; 8 bases line up with TRBD1. CDR1 SGHTA and CDR2 FQGNSA come from the germline V gene. The CDR3 is made up of 13 amino acids. With 4 bases clipped from V and 7 bases from J, the junction kept 5 bases outside the gene matches. The CDR3 DNA reads TGTGCCAGCAGCTCCACAGGGGGAGTTGAAGCTTTCTTT. It translates to CASSSTGGVEAFF.

This clone was recorded a few times. This sequence joins TRBV4-3 and TRBJ2-1, with D possibly matching TRBD1 (5 bases). The CDR3 has 16 amino acids. The V gene lost 1 base and the J gene lost 2 bases, with 12 bases spanning the gap. Germline loops: CDR1 LGHNA, CDR2 YSLEER. The CDR3 spells CASSQGAEQAYNEQFF. The CDR3 DNA is TGCGCCAGCAGCCAAGGGGCGGAACAGGCCTACAATGAGCAGTTCTTC.

Only a few counts were recorded for this clone. The chain has TRBV7-2 and TRBJ2-7; 13 bases agree with TRBD2. The CDR3 has 15 residues. The ends lost 4 bases at V and 4 bases at J; junction bases unmatched: 4. Germline CDR1 reads SGHTA; CDR2 reads FQGNSA. The CDR3: CASSSGTSGAYEQYF. CDR3 nucleotides: TGTGCCAGCAGCTCCGGGACTAGCGGGGCTTACGAGCAGTACTTC. Combining the CDR3 with reference TRBV7-2 and TRBJ2-7 gives the whole variable domain GAGVSQSPSNKVTEKGKDVELRCDPISGHTALYWYRQSLGQGLEFLIYFQGNSAPDKSGLPSDRFSAERTGGSVSTLTIQRTQQEDSAVYLCASSSGTSGAYEQYFGPGTRLTVT.

There are a few counts of this clone. The chain combines TRBV7-9 with TRBJ1-1; 9 bases are shared with TRBD1. V was pared by 7 bases and J by 0 bases, with 6 bases of the junction left unmatched. The CDR3 has 15 residues. Germline V lookup: CDR1 SEHNR, CDR2 FQNEAQ (reference sequence). CDR3 protein: CASTDRGTLNTEAFF. CDR3 sequence (DNA): TGTGCCAGCACCGACAGGGGGACCTTGAACACTGAAGCTTTCTTT.

The chain links TRBV10-3 to TRBJ2-3, with D possibly matching TRBD1 (6 bases). The germline V and J ends were trimmed by 10 bases and 0 bases, with 8 bases remaining between them. There are 12 residues in the CDR3. Germline CDR1 and CDR2: ENHRY and SYGVKD. This chain's CDR3 is CATQGSTDTQYF. The CDR3 nucleotides are TGTGCCACCCAGGGGAGCACAGATACGCAGTATTTT.

V and J are TRBV14 and TRBJ1-6; unclear D gene. This CDR3 is built from 16 residues. CDR1 and CDR2 from the germline V gene are SGHDN and FVKESK. Trimming removed 0 bases at V and 10 bases at J, with 16 bases between. The CDR3 protein is CASSQDFSNVRSPLHF. CDR3 nucleotide sequence: TGTGCCAGCAGCCAAGATTTCTCAAATGTCCGGTCACCCCTCCACTTT.

This chain links TRBV18 with TRBJ1-2; D is perhaps TRBD1 (6 bases). The V gene's germline CDR1 is KGHSH and CDR2 LQKENI. This CDR3 is built from 12 residues. V lost 2 bases and J 14 bases, leaving 15 bases between the germline ends. In nucleotides, the CDR3 is TGTGCCAGCTCACCATCGACAGGAGGTGGGACCTTC. Its protein product is CASSPSTGGGTF. Looking up the rest from reference TRBV18 and TRBJ1-2 gives the full variable domain: NAGVMQNPRHLVRRRGQEARLRCSPMKGHSHVYWYRQLPEEGLKFMVYLQKENIIDESGMPKERFSAEFPKEGPSILRIQQVVRGDSAAYFCASSPSTGGGTFGSGTRLTVV.

This clone has just a few counts. The rearrangement links TRBV9 to TRBJ1-5, with 7 bases aligning to TRBD1. Germline trimming cut 4 bases from V and 6 bases from J; bases unmatched to any gene: 10. Germline-derived CDR1 and CDR2 are SGDLS and YYNGEE. This CDR3 comprises 15 residues. The CDR3 here is CASSPLPHRGQPQHF. The CDR3 DNA follows: TGTGCCAGCAGCCCCCTCCCCCACAGGGGTCAGCCCCAGCATTTT.

The rearrangement links TRBV23-1 to TRBJ2-2; D gene unclear. TRBV23-1 is placed among ORFs of uncertain function. Trimming pared 1 base from V and 5 bases from J, leaving 17 bases between. The CDR3 has 17 amino acids. Here the CDR3 reads CASSQCHTPVRTGELFF. The CDR3 DNA reads as TGCGCCAGCAGTCAATGTCACACCCCCGTCAGGACCGGGGAGCTGTTTTTT.

This clone has just a few counts. The CDR3 reads CASSKPGGYEQYF. In DNA, the CDR3 is TGTGCCAGTAGCAAACCGGGGGGCTACGAGCAGTACTTC. The V gene is TRBV19, the J gene TRBJ2-7; 7 positions agree with TRBD2. The CDR3 sequence is 13 residues long. J was trimmed by 3 bases and V by 6 bases; bases with no gene match: 5. The germline CDR1 and CDR2 sequences are LNHDA and SQIVND (reference sequence). Complete variable domain (other parts from reference TRBV19 and TRBJ2-7): DGGITQSPKYLFRKEGQNVTLSCEQNLNHDAMYWYRQDPGQGLRLIYYSQIVNDFQKGDIAEGYSVSREKKESFPLTVTSAQKNPTAFYLCASSKPGGYEQYFGPGTRLTVT.

This clone showed up just a few times. V and J are TRBV19 and TRBJ1-2, with TRBD1 identical over 8 bases. Germline V gives CDR1 LNHDA, CDR2 SQIVND (reference sequence). This CDR3 region has 14 residues. V lost 8 bases, J lost 7 bases, and 12 bases stayed unmatched. The CDR3 DNA sequence: TGTGCCAGTCACCCGGGACAGGTCATAGGTGGCTACACCTTC. It yields the protein CASHPGQVIGGYTF.

This clone was picked up a small number of times. CDR3 amino acids: CASSLLREQFF. CDR3 DNA sequence: TGTGCCAGCAGCTTGTTGCGGGAGCAGTTCTTC. This sequence joins TRBV5-6 and TRBJ2-1; the D is unclear. The germline V gene has CDR1 SGHDT and CDR2 YYEEEE. This CDR3 has 11 amino acids. V lost 1 base and J 10 bases, leaving 6 bases between the germline ends.

This clone came up a few times. The rearrangement uses TRBV6-5 and TRBJ2-7; possibly TRBD2 for D (6 bases). The CDR3 contains 13 residues. CDR1 MNHEY and CDR2 SVGAGI come from the germline V gene. With 8 bases removed from V and 0 bases from J, the gap between germline ends came to 11 bases. CDR3 sequence: CASGGGLSYEQYF. The CDR3 coding sequence is TGTGCCAGCGGGGGAGGTCTCTCCTACGAGCAGTACTTC.